This TCR beta chain is from a study of T cells in Graves' hyperthyroidism and ophthalmopathy. Between the trimmed V and J ends, which lost 2 bases and 0 bases, there was a span of 10 bases. The CDR3 covers 15 residues. Per the germline V gene, CDR1 is LNHDA and CDR2 is SQIVND (reference sequence). This clonotype was detected only a few times. Researchers took RNA transcripts and amplified the TCR beta CDR3 regions from them. HTBI primers drove first-round RT-PCR of the TCR CDR3. One entry per CDR3 protein results from TCRdb running MiXCR on the multiplex PCR reads. Of approximately 330,000 distinct CDR3 sequences listed, 21% were seen once; the top ten hold over 45%.

The sequenced material came from blood. The V call is TRBV19, the J call TRBJ1-2; D gene ambiguous. This receptor was obtained from a woman between 45 and 60 years old with Graves' hyperthyroidism. The CDR3 spells CASSILEQPNYGYTF. Here the CDR3 DNA reads TGTGCCAGTAGTATATTGGAGCAGCCTAACTATGGCTACACCTTC.